The rows below give T cell receptor beta chains drawn from one sample of a study of blood T cell repertoires in COVID-19. Produced via immunoSEQ multiplex PCR; TCRdb's table is partial and in-frame only. The sample shows hundreds of thousands of clones, approximately 87% of them seen only once. Input material: peripheral blood. Source of these receptors: a woman aged 40 to 50 who had recovered from COVID-19. Each CDR3 is given with its conserved first and last residue. Fields, in order: clone size, V gene, J gene, D gene, CDR3 DNA, CDR3 protein. A D gene is named only where the DNA matches it firmly. Part of the rows lack a size; the others show once, few, many or a class for expanded clones.

clone_size: .
v_call: TRBV3-1/TRBV3-2
j_call: TRBJ1-2
d_call: .
cdr3_nt: TGTGCCAGCAGCCAAGGATGGTCGACAATTTCCGGCTACACCTTC
cdr3_aa: CASSQGWSTISGYTF

clone_size: .
v_call: TRBV7-2
j_call: TRBJ2-2
d_call: .
cdr3_nt: TGTGCCAGCAGCTCCCGCGGGGAGCTGTTTTTT
cdr3_aa: CASSSRGELFF

clone_size: .
v_call: TRBV7-3
j_call: TRBJ1-1
d_call: .
cdr3_nt: TGTGCCAGCAGCTCAGGGGCTGAAGCTTTCTTT
cdr3_aa: CASSSGAEAFF

clone_size: .
v_call: TRBV5-6
j_call: TRBJ2-7
d_call: TRBD1
cdr3_nt: TGTGCCAGCAGCTTACAGGGGTCCCGGGACAGAGCCTCCTACGAGCAGTACTTC
cdr3_aa: CASSLQGSRDRASYEQYF

clone_size: .
v_call: TRBV6-2/TRBV6-3
j_call: TRBJ1-5
d_call: TRBD1
cdr3_nt: TGTGCCAGCAGTTACTTTACGGGACAGGGGGAACATCAGCCCCAGCATTTT
cdr3_aa: CASSYFTGQGEHQPQHF

clone_size: .
v_call: TRBV19
j_call: TRBJ1-1
d_call: TRBD1
cdr3_nt: TGTGCCAGCTCACTATCTGGGACAGGCGCTGAAGCTTTCTTT
cdr3_aa: CASSLSGTGAEAFF

clone_size: .
v_call: TRBV10-3
j_call: TRBJ1-1
d_call: .
cdr3_nt: TGTGCCATCGGGGCTAACACTGAAGCTTTCTTT
cdr3_aa: CAIGANTEAFF

clone_size: .
v_call: TRBV4-1
j_call: TRBJ2-4
d_call: TRBD1
cdr3_nt: TGCGCCAGCAGCCAAGTTGGGGCAGGGGGCGCCAAAAACATTCAGTACTTC
cdr3_aa: CASSQVGAGGAKNIQYF

clone_size: once
v_call: TRBV19
j_call: TRBJ1-1
d_call: TRBD1
cdr3_nt: TGTGCCAGTAGTAGAGACAGGGGGCGATTAATGAACACTGAAGCTTTCTTT
cdr3_aa: CASSRDRGRLMNTEAFF

clone_size: .
v_call: TRBV4-2
j_call: TRBJ2-2
d_call: .
cdr3_nt: TGTGCCAGCAGCCAAGATGGCCCTAGCAAGACCGGGGAGCTGTTTTTT
cdr3_aa: CASSQDGPSKTGELFF

clone_size: .
v_call: TRBV3-1/TRBV3-2
j_call: TRBJ2-3
d_call: .
cdr3_nt: TGTGCCAGCAGCCAACCGGGAAGCACAGATACGCAGTATTTT
cdr3_aa: CASSQPGSTDTQYF

clone_size: .
v_call: TRBV18
j_call: TRBJ2-7
d_call: TRBD1
cdr3_nt: TGTGCCAGCTCACCCGAGACAGGGTCCTACGAGCAGTACTTC
cdr3_aa: CASSPETGSYEQYF

clone_size: .
v_call: TRBV5-4
j_call: TRBJ2-7
d_call: TRBD1
cdr3_nt: TGTGCCAGCAGCCTAACATCGGACAGGGTCGAGCAGTACTTC
cdr3_aa: CASSLTSDRVEQYF

clone_size: .
v_call: TRBV7-2
j_call: TRBJ2-7
d_call: TRBD2
cdr3_nt: TGTGCCAGCAGCCAGGAGGGGCCAGCGGGGGCCTCCTACGAGCAGTACTTC
cdr3_aa: CASSQEGPAGASYEQYF

clone_size: .
v_call: TRBV5-1
j_call: TRBJ2-5
d_call: TRBD2
cdr3_nt: TGCGCCAGCAGCTTGCGACTAGCGGGGGGGCCGGGGGAGACCCAGTACTTC
cdr3_aa: CASSLRLAGGPGETQYF

clone_size: .
v_call: TRBV10-1
j_call: TRBJ1-5
d_call: TRBD1
cdr3_nt: TGCGCCACCTTACAACCGGGACAGGCGACTGCGAGCAATCAGCCCCAGCATTTT
cdr3_aa: CATLQPGQATASNQPQHF

clone_size: .
v_call: TRBV7-9
j_call: TRBJ1-1
d_call: .
cdr3_nt: TGTGCCAGCAGCTTCCCAGGGGTCACTGAAGCTTTCTTT
cdr3_aa: CASSFPGVTEAFF

clone_size: .
v_call: TRBV18
j_call: TRBJ1-1
d_call: .
cdr3_nt: TGTGCCAGCTCACCCCAACGGAGGAACACTGAAGCTTTCTTT
cdr3_aa: CASSPQRRNTEAFF

clone_size: .
v_call: TRBV6-4
j_call: TRBJ2-3
d_call: .
cdr3_nt: TGTGCCAGCTCCGAGGAGACTAGCACAGATACGCAGTATTTT
cdr3_aa: CASSEETSTDTQYF

clone_size: once
v_call: TRBV9
j_call: TRBJ1-4
d_call: .
cdr3_nt: TGTGCCAGCAGCGCCGACACTAGTAATGAAAAACTGTTTTTT
cdr3_aa: CASSADTSNEKLFF

clone_size: once
v_call: TRBV9
j_call: TRBJ1-1
d_call: .
cdr3_nt: TGTGCCAGCAGCCCCGGGGGACCGAACACTGAAGCTTTCTTT
cdr3_aa: CASSPGGPNTEAFF

clone_size: once
v_call: TRBV27
j_call: TRBJ2-7
d_call: TRBD1
cdr3_nt: TGTGCCAGCAGTTTAAGTTCGACAGGGGGCAAAGAGCAGTACTTC
cdr3_aa: CASSLSSTGGKEQYF

clone_size: .
v_call: TRBV27
j_call: TRBJ1-2
d_call: .
cdr3_nt: TGTGCCAGCAGTTTTACGGGAGGTTATGGCTACACCTTC
cdr3_aa: CASSFTGGYGYTF

clone_size: .
v_call: TRBV12-3/TRBV12-4
j_call: TRBJ1-6
d_call: .
cdr3_nt: TGTGCCAGCAGTAGAGGCCGACTGTCACCCCTCCACTTT
cdr3_aa: CASSRGRLSPLHF

clone_size: .
v_call: TRBV7-2
j_call: TRBJ1-1
d_call: .
cdr3_nt: TGTGCCAGCAGCTTCGGGGGGGCAGGGAAAATCGAAGGGGCTTTCTTT
cdr3_aa: CASSFGGAGKIEGAFF

clone_size: .
v_call: TRBV19
j_call: TRBJ1-1
d_call: TRBD1
cdr3_nt: TGTGCCAGTAGTCGGGACAGCGTGGAAGCTTTCTTT
cdr3_aa: CASSRDSVEAFF

clone_size: once
v_call: TRBV4-1
j_call: TRBJ2-2
d_call: TRBD1
cdr3_nt: TGCGCCAGCAGCCCCCGACAGGGGACCGGGGAGCTGTTTTTT
cdr3_aa: CASSPRQGTGELFF

clone_size: .
v_call: TRBV9
j_call: TRBJ2-3
d_call: TRBD2
cdr3_nt: TGTGCCAGCAGCGCAACCCTGGGGGGGAGGACAGATACGCAGTATTTT
cdr3_aa: CASSATLGGRTDTQYF

clone_size: .
v_call: TRBV7-9
j_call: TRBJ1-6
d_call: .
cdr3_nt: TGTGCCAGCAGCCAGTTAGACTTTAATGCTGGTTCACCCCTCCACTTT
cdr3_aa: CASSQLDFNAGSPLHF

clone_size: .
v_call: TRBV9
j_call: TRBJ2-3
d_call: .
cdr3_nt: TGTGCCAGCAGCGCCCAAGCAGGGGGCACAGATACGCAGTATTTT
cdr3_aa: CASSAQAGGTDTQYF

clone_size: .
v_call: TRBV9
j_call: TRBJ2-2
d_call: TRBD1
cdr3_nt: TGTGCCAGCAGCGCCCCTCGGGGCGACAGGGCGGTCTTATCCGGGGAGCTGTTTTTT
cdr3_aa: CASSAPRGDRAVLSGELFF

clone_size: .
v_call: TRBV7-3
j_call: TRBJ2-2
d_call: TRBD2
cdr3_nt: TGTGCCAGCAGCTTGATAGGCGGGGGGACTAGGGAGCTGTTTTTT
cdr3_aa: CASSLIGGGTRELFF

clone_size: .
v_call: TRBV19
j_call: TRBJ1-5
d_call: TRBD1
cdr3_nt: TGTGCCAGTAGTATAGGTCTCACAGGGGGTGGTCAGCCCCAGCATTTT
cdr3_aa: CASSIGLTGGGQPQHF

clone_size: .
v_call: TRBV6-2/TRBV6-3
j_call: TRBJ1-2
d_call: TRBD1
cdr3_nt: TGTGCCAGCAGTTACCCGGACAGGGGAGGCTACACCTTC
cdr3_aa: CASSYPDRGGYTF

clone_size: .
v_call: TRBV6-1
j_call: TRBJ2-5
d_call: TRBD2
cdr3_nt: TGTGCCAGCAGTGAACGAAGGTGGTGGGGACTAGCGCGCCCCCCGGAGACCCAGTACTTC
cdr3_aa: CASSERRWWGLARPPETQYF

clone_size: .
v_call: TRBV12-5
j_call: TRBJ2-2
d_call: TRBD1
cdr3_nt: TGTGCTAGTGGCCGCGGACAGGGGGAGACCGGGGAGCTGTTTTTT
cdr3_aa: CASGRGQGETGELFF

clone_size: .
v_call: TRBV6-5
j_call: TRBJ1-2
d_call: TRBD1
cdr3_nt: TGTGCCAGCAGCTCGACAGGGGGGTCCAACTATGGCTACACCTTC
cdr3_aa: CASSSTGGSNYGYTF

clone_size: once
v_call: TRBV7-2
j_call: TRBJ2-5
d_call: TRBD2
cdr3_nt: TGTGCCAGCAGCGCGGGGACTAGCGCCAACCAAGAGACCCAGTACTTC
cdr3_aa: CASSAGTSANQETQYF

clone_size: .
v_call: TRBV13
j_call: TRBJ2-7
d_call: .
cdr3_nt: TGTGCCAGCAGCTTTACCGGGGAGCAGTACTTC
cdr3_aa: CASSFTGEQYF

clone_size: .
v_call: TRBV6-5
j_call: TRBJ1-1
d_call: .
cdr3_nt: TGTGCCAGCAGTCGTTCGGGAGGGACTGAAGCTTTCTTT
cdr3_aa: CASSRSGGTEAFF

clone_size: .
v_call: TRBV11-2
j_call: TRBJ1-1
d_call: .
cdr3_nt: TGTGCCAGCAGACTGACAGTGAACACTGAAGCTTTCTTT
cdr3_aa: CASRLTVNTEAFF

clone_size: .
v_call: TRBV7-2
j_call: TRBJ2-7
d_call: TRBD1
cdr3_nt: TGTGCCAGCAGCCGTAGGACAGGGTCAAACGAGCAGTACTTC
cdr3_aa: CASSRRTGSNEQYF

clone_size: .
v_call: TRBV29-1
j_call: TRBJ2-7
d_call: TRBD1
cdr3_nt: TGCAGCGTTGATGGTGGAGACAGGGGGCAATACTTC
cdr3_aa: CSVDGGDRGQYF

clone_size: .
v_call: TRBV30
j_call: TRBJ1-6
d_call: .
cdr3_nt: TGTGCCTGGGGTCGAGGACGGAGGAATTCACCCCTCCACTTT
cdr3_aa: CAWGRGRRNSPLHF

clone_size: .
v_call: TRBV7-2
j_call: TRBJ1-1
d_call: .
cdr3_nt: TGTGCCAGCAACCGACAACGGGGTAGTAGGACTGAAGCTTTCTTT
cdr3_aa: CASNRQRGSRTEAFF

clone_size: .
v_call: TRBV7-7
j_call: TRBJ2-2
d_call: .
cdr3_nt: TGTGCTAGCAGCTCCGCAGGGACGAACACCGGGGAGCTGTTTTTT
cdr3_aa: CASSSAGTNTGELFF

clone_size: once
v_call: TRBV5-1
j_call: TRBJ2-7
d_call: TRBD1
cdr3_nt: TGCGCCAGCACCACATGGGGCCCGGGACAGGTCTACGAGCAGTACTTC
cdr3_aa: CASTTWGPGQVYEQYF

clone_size: .
v_call: TRBV6-5
j_call: TRBJ1-2
d_call: .
cdr3_nt: TGTGCCAGCACCAACGTGGGGCAGGTAGCCTACACCTTC
cdr3_aa: CASTNVGQVAYTF

clone_size: .
v_call: TRBV2
j_call: TRBJ2-5
d_call: .
cdr3_nt: TGTGCCAGCAGCCCCCGACTAGAGGGGGCGGCCCAGTACTTC
cdr3_aa: CASSPRLEGAAQYF